A selection of T cell receptor beta chains follows, all from one sample in a study of cytomegalovirus exposure and HLA in healthy donors. Some clones are missing from TCRdb's copy, which holds only in-frame ones; the method was immunoSEQ multiplex PCR. The sample gives 150,000 to 200,000 clones, 65% to 90% of which show up once; approximately 2.2% is in the top ten. The sequencing input was PBMCs. All receptors derive from a woman aged 50 to 60 in good health and CMV-seronegative. Both conserved end residues are part of each CDR3. The order of the fields is clone size, V gene, J gene, D gene, CDR3 length, CDR3 protein, CDR3 DNA. D genes are given only for firm matches. Expanded clones are given a class, and other clones once, few, many or no size at all.

clone_size: NA; v_call: TRBV29-1; j_call: TRBJ1-3; d_call: NA; cdr3_length: 14; cdr3_aa: CSVDTSSSGNTIYF; cdr3_nt: TGCAGCGTTGATACTTCATCGTCTGGAAACACCATATATTTT
clone_size: NA; v_call: TRBV5-1; j_call: TRBJ2-1; d_call: TRBD2; cdr3_length: 15; cdr3_aa: CASSFPTSGSNEQFF; cdr3_nt: TGCGCCAGCAGCTTCCCGACTAGCGGGAGTAATGAGCAGTTCTTC
clone_size: NA; v_call: TRBV18; j_call: TRBJ2-6; d_call: TRBD1; cdr3_length: 18; cdr3_aa: CASSPAGQGSTGANVLTF; cdr3_nt: TGTGCCAGCTCACCAGCGGGACAGGGATCCACTGGGGCCAACGTCCTGACTTTC
clone_size: NA; v_call: TRBV5-4; j_call: TRBJ2-5; d_call: NA; cdr3_length: 14; cdr3_aa: CASSLHRERETQYF; cdr3_nt: TGTGCCAGCAGCTTGCACAGGGAGCGAGAGACCCAGTACTTC
clone_size: NA; v_call: TRBV10-3; j_call: TRBJ2-1; d_call: TRBD1; cdr3_length: 17; cdr3_aa: CAISESSYIDRVNEQFF; cdr3_nt: TGTGCCATCAGTGAGTCTAGTTATATCGACAGGGTCAATGAGCAGTTCTTC
clone_size: NA; v_call: TRBV4-3; j_call: TRBJ1-5; d_call: TRBD1; cdr3_length: 14; cdr3_aa: CASSFGTADQPQHF; cdr3_nt: TGCGCCAGCAGTTTCGGGACAGCTGACCAGCCCCAGCATTTT
clone_size: NA; v_call: TRBV4-2; j_call: TRBJ1-1; d_call: TRBD1; cdr3_length: 15; cdr3_aa: CASSQGGQGGTEAFF; cdr3_nt: TGTGCCAGCAGCCAGGGAGGACAGGGTGGGACTGAAGCTTTCTTT
clone_size: NA; v_call: TRBV18; j_call: TRBJ1-5; d_call: NA; cdr3_length: 19; cdr3_aa: CASSPLDTTGLGSNQPQHF; cdr3_nt: TGTGCCAGCTCACCTCTCGATACGACAGGCCTAGGTAGCAATCAGCCCCAGCATTTT
clone_size: NA; v_call: TRBV15; j_call: TRBJ2-5; d_call: TRBD2; cdr3_length: 16; cdr3_aa: CATSRGGGSGQETQYF; cdr3_nt: TGTGCCACCAGCAGAGGAGGCGGGAGTGGCCAAGAGACCCAGTACTTC
clone_size: NA; v_call: TRBV11-2; j_call: TRBJ2-7; d_call: TRBD2; cdr3_length: 19; cdr3_aa: CASSLFLAGSRLFSYEQYF; cdr3_nt: TGTGCCAGCAGCTTATTTCTAGCGGGAAGTCGATTATTTTCTTACGAGCAGTACTTC
clone_size: NA; v_call: TRBV6-5; j_call: TRBJ1-1; d_call: TRBD1; cdr3_length: 13; cdr3_aa: CASSPQGDTEAFF; cdr3_nt: TGTGCCAGCAGCCCACAGGGGGACACTGAAGCTTTCTTT
clone_size: NA; v_call: TRBV9; j_call: TRBJ2-5; d_call: TRBD2; cdr3_length: 14; cdr3_aa: CASSLAGNQETQYF; cdr3_nt: TGTGCCAGCAGCTTAGCGGGAAATCAAGAGACCCAGTACTTC
clone_size: few; v_call: TRBV6-1; j_call: TRBJ1-1; d_call: TRBD1; cdr3_length: 14; cdr3_aa: CASRRTGLNTEAFF; cdr3_nt: TGTGCCAGCAGGCGGACAGGGTTGAACACTGAAGCTTTCTTT
clone_size: NA; v_call: TRBV5-1; j_call: TRBJ2-7; d_call: NA; cdr3_length: 12; cdr3_aa: CASSLTGYEQYF; cdr3_nt: TGCGCCAGCAGCTTGACAGGTTACGAGCAGTACTTC
clone_size: few; v_call: TRBV19; j_call: TRBJ2-1; d_call: TRBD2; cdr3_length: 17; cdr3_aa: CASTTGTSGRSYNEQFF; cdr3_nt: TGTGCCAGTACCACCGGGACTAGCGGTCGCTCCTACAATGAGCAGTTCTTC
clone_size: NA; v_call: TRBV6-1; j_call: TRBJ1-1; d_call: TRBD1; cdr3_length: 14; cdr3_aa: CASDRDGMNTEAFF; cdr3_nt: TGTGCCAGCGACAGGGACGGGATGAACACTGAAGCTTTCTTT
clone_size: NA; v_call: TRBV6-1; j_call: TRBJ2-5; d_call: NA; cdr3_length: 14; cdr3_aa: CASRATQGQETQYF; cdr3_nt: TGTGCCAGCAGGGCGACACAGGGACAAGAGACCCAGTACTTC
clone_size: NA; v_call: TRBV19; j_call: TRBJ2-7; d_call: TRBD2; cdr3_length: 14; cdr3_aa: CASPGLAGAYEQYF; cdr3_nt: TGTGCCAGCCCTGGACTAGCGGGAGCTTACGAGCAGTACTTC
clone_size: NA; v_call: TRBV28; j_call: TRBJ2-7; d_call: NA; cdr3_length: 12; cdr3_aa: CASSRQVLEQYF; cdr3_nt: TGTGCCAGCAGCAGACAGGTACTCGAGCAGTACTTC
clone_size: NA; v_call: TRBV7-9; j_call: TRBJ1-2; d_call: TRBD1; cdr3_length: 13; cdr3_aa: CASSPDRVYGYTF; cdr3_nt: TGTGCCAGCAGCCCTGACAGGGTCTATGGCTACACCTTC
clone_size: NA; v_call: TRBV7-9; j_call: TRBJ2-7; d_call: NA; cdr3_length: 14; cdr3_aa: CASSSGLLSYEQYF; cdr3_nt: TGTGCCAGCAGCTCGGGACTGCTATCCTACGAGCAGTACTTC
clone_size: few; v_call: TRBV2; j_call: TRBJ1-4; d_call: NA; cdr3_length: 13; cdr3_aa: CASTPAGEEKLFF; cdr3_nt: TGTGCCAGCACTCCAGCAGGGGAAGAAAAACTGTTTTTT
clone_size: NA; v_call: TRBV19; j_call: TRBJ2-7; d_call: TRBD1; cdr3_length: 15; cdr3_aa: CASSIDGQVTYEQYF; cdr3_nt: TGTGCCAGTAGTATAGACGGACAGGTTACCTACGAGCAGTACTTC
clone_size: NA; v_call: TRBV5-8; j_call: TRBJ1-1; d_call: NA; cdr3_length: 14; cdr3_aa: CASSLEQGYTEAFF; cdr3_nt: TGTGCCAGCAGCTTGGAACAGGGATATACTGAAGCTTTCTTT
clone_size: NA; v_call: TRBV6-6; j_call: TRBJ2-7; d_call: TRBD2; cdr3_length: 15; cdr3_aa: CASSGTQREAYEQYF; cdr3_nt: TGTGCCAGCTCCGGAACGCAGCGGGAAGCCTACGAGCAGTACTTC
clone_size: NA; v_call: TRBV9; j_call: TRBJ2-2; d_call: NA; cdr3_length: 15; cdr3_aa: CASSVGGVNTGELFF; cdr3_nt: TGTGCCAGCAGCGTAGGGGGCGTGAACACCGGGGAGCTGTTTTTT
clone_size: NA; v_call: TRBV5-1; j_call: TRBJ1-2; d_call: TRBD1; cdr3_length: 14; cdr3_aa: CASSSNHRGRGYTF; cdr3_nt: TGCGCCAGCAGCTCCAATCACAGGGGGAGAGGCTACACCTTC
clone_size: NA; v_call: TRBV6-5; j_call: TRBJ2-1; d_call: TRBD2; cdr3_length: 14; cdr3_aa: CASSPGLAYNEQFF; cdr3_nt: TGTGCCAGCAGCCCAGGACTAGCTTACAATGAGCAGTTCTTC